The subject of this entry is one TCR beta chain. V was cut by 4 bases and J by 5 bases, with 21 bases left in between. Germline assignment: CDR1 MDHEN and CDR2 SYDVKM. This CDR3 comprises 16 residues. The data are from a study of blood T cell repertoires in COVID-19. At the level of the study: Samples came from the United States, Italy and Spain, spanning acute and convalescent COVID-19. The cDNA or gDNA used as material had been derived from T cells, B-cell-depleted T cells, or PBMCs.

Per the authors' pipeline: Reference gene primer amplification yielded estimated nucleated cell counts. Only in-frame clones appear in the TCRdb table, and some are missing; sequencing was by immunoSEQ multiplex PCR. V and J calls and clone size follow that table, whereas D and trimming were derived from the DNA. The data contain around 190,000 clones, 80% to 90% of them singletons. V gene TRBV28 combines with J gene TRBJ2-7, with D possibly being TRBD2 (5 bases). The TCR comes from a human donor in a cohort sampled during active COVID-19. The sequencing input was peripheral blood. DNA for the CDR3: TGTGCCAGCAGTTACAGAACGGGAAGGGTAGGAGACGAGCAGTACTTC. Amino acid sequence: CASSYRTGRVGDEQYF.